This T cell receptor (beta chain) emerged from a study of blood T cell repertoires in COVID-19. Study information: PBMCs, B-cell-depleted T cells, or T cells provided the cDNA or gDNA that made up the material.

Residents of about 25 US areas, aged roughly 18 to 89 years, made up the participants. Donors in Cohort 3 who had recovered were those with two negative PCRs, healthcare professional clearance, or resolution of their symptoms. The method was immunoSEQ multiplex PCR; TCRdb's version includes in-frame clones alone and lacks a portion of them. The sample carries approximately 200,000 clones, approximately 81% recorded once. Sequencing was done on a sample of PBMCs or T cells enriched from blood (not recorded which). The receptor was isolated from a man aged 40-55 years who had recovered from COVID-19.

The chain's CDR3 is CSASRGSSGEQFF. The CDR3 DNA sequence: TGCAGTGCTAGTCGCGGGAGTTCAGGGGAGCAGTTCTTC. The V and J genes are TRBV20-1 and TRBJ2-1, with 7 bases fitting TRBD2. V lost 3 bases and J lost 10; bases outside the gene matches: 9. CDR3 length equals 13 residues. Germline V gene sequence: CDR1 DFQATT, CDR2 SNEGSKA (reference sequence).